The 2 T cell receptor beta chains below were found in one sample sequenced in a study of blood T cell repertoires in COVID-19. Assay used: immunoSEQ multiplex PCR; TCRdb lists only in-frame clones, some missing. The table records more than 70,000 clones, roughly nine tenths of them present only once. Sequencing used peripheral blood. These receptors were obtained from a man in his fifties with acute or convalescent COVID-19.

The chain employs TRBV2 and TRBJ2-3; 7 positions agree with TRBD1. The germline V gene has CDR1 SNHLY and CDR2 FYNNEI. V shed 6 bases, J shed 1 base, and the junction held 4 bases outside the gene matches. The CDR3 has 14 residues. CDR3 nucleotide sequence: TGTGCCAGCAGCCCCGACAGGGGCACAGATACGCAGTATTTT. Translation gives CASSPDRGTDTQYF.

The chain carries TRBV7-8 and TRBJ1-2, with D possibly TRBD1 on 6 matching bases. The CDR3 is made up of 16 amino acids. Trimming removed 5 bases at V and 3 bases at J, with 19 bases between. From germline, CDR1 is SGHVS and CDR2 FQNEAQ. The CDR3 DNA reads TGTGCCAGCAGCCGAGGTTCCAGGGGCATGGACTATGGCTACACCTTC. Its translation: CASSRGSRGMDYGYTF.